The rows below give T cell receptor beta chains drawn from one sample of a study of T cell responses to AZD1222 COVID-19 vaccine. The repertoire was sequenced with immunoSEQ multiplex PCR; TCRdb's copy has only in-frame clones and lacks some. The table shows 45,000 to 60,000 clones, with around 88% occurring only once. Sequencing was performed on peripheral blood, taken on day 0 of AZD1222 vaccination. Receptors originate from an adult in good health. CDR3s include the opening cysteine and the closing phenylalanine or tryptophan. Fields, in order: clone size, J gene, D gene, V gene, CDR3 DNA, CDR3 protein. D genes are given only for firm matches. Not all rows give a size; the values are once, few, many and, for expanded clones, a class.

- TRBJ1-2 - TRBV28 TGTGCCAGCAGTTTCCCCCGGGAGGGCTCTGGCTACACCTTC CASSFPREGSGYTF
- TRBJ2-5 - TRBV10-1 TGCGCCCCCTACCCCAGGCGCCAGGGGACCCAGTACTTC CAPYPRRQGTQYF
- TRBJ1-2 - TRBV5-4 TGTGCCAGCAGCGCCTCAGAGTATGGCTACACCTTC CASSASEYGYTF
- TRBJ1-3 TRBD1 TRBV6-5 TGTGCCAGCAGGAGACAGGGTTACTCTGGAAACACCATATATTTT CASRRQGYSGNTIYF
- TRBJ2-5 TRBD1 TRBV28 TGTGCCAGCAGTTTATTCGGACAGGGCGATCAAGAGACCCAGTACTTC CASSLFGQGDQETQYF
- TRBJ2-7 TRBD1 TRBV19 TGTGCCAGTAGTATAGATCTGAGGGGGCGAGAAGTTTACGAGCAGTACTTC CASSIDLRGREVYEQYF
once TRBJ2-7 - TRBV6-5 TGTGCCAGCTTCGCTGAAGGGGACTCCTACGAGCAGTACTTC CASFAEGDSYEQYF
once TRBJ1-5 - TRBV19 TGTGCCAGTACAACCAATCTTCAGCCCCAGCATTTT CASTTNLQPQHF
- TRBJ1-2 - TRBV5-5 TGTGCCAGCAGCCACCTCCGGGGGGGGTTGCAGAACTATGGCTACACCTTC CASSHLRGGLQNYGYTF
- TRBJ1-4 - TRBV30 TGTGCCTGGAGTGTACTGCGGGCAGGAGGCCCCGGTGAAAAACTGTTTTTT CAWSVLRAGGPGEKLFF
- TRBJ2-3 - TRBV27 TGTGCCAGCAGGACAGGAGGGACAGATACGCAGTATTTT CASRTGGTDTQYF
- TRBJ2-7 TRBD1 TRBV29-1 TGCAGCGTTGATTTAGGGACAGGGGCTTACGAGCAGTACTTC CSVDLGTGAYEQYF
- TRBJ1-1 TRBD1 TRBV5-1 TGCGCCAGCAGCTTTGGACAGGGGGACACTGAAGCTTTCTTT CASSFGQGDTEAFF
- TRBJ1-1 - TRBV5-1 TGCGCCAGCAGCTTCGGGGGTTTGGGCACTGAAGCTTTCTTT CASSFGGLGTEAFF
- TRBJ1-3 TRBD1 TRBV18 TGTGCCAGCTCATTTGGACAGGGGGGAAACACCATATATTTT CASSFGQGGNTIYF
- TRBJ1-2 - TRBV9 TGTGCCAGCAGCCCCGGGAGGTCATACACCCACTATGGCTACACCTTC CASSPGRSYTHYGYTF
- TRBJ1-6 - TRBV4-1 TGCGCCAGCAGCCAAGATCCGGTGGCTAGTTCACCCCTCCACTTT CASSQDPVASSPLHF
- TRBJ1-1 - TRBV30 TGTGCCTGGAGAGTGGGGGGCCTGGAGGACACTGAAGCTTTCTTT CAWRVGGLEDTEAFF
- TRBJ1-1 - TRBV10-3 TGTGCCATCAGTAAGAACACTGAAGCTTTCTTT CAISKNTEAFF
- TRBJ1-1 - TRBV9 TGTGCCAGCAGCGTAGAAGGGAACTGGATAGTAAACACTGAAGCTTTCTTT CASSVEGNWIVNTEAFF
- TRBJ1-1 - TRBV5-1 TGCGCCAGCAGCTTGGCCGGGCCCGGGAGGAACACTGAAGCTTTCTTT CASSLAGPGRNTEAFF
- TRBJ2-7 TRBD1 TRBV6-5 TGTGCCAGCACCACAGGGGGCTCCGAGCAGTACTTC CASTTGGSEQYF
- TRBJ2-7 - TRBV28 TGTGCCAGCAGTCCCCGACCAGGGACTGGAGTCCACGAGCAGTACTTC CASSPRPGTGVHEQYF
- TRBJ2-2 - TRBV6-2/TRBV6-3 TGTGCCAGCAGTTACTCGATCAGGGTGGACACCGGGGAGCTGTTTTTT CASSYSIRVDTGELFF
- TRBJ2-7 TRBD2 TRBV10-1 TGCGCCAGCAGGGATAAGACTAGCAGGAGGGGAACCTACGAGCAGTACTTC CASRDKTSRRGTYEQYF
- TRBJ2-1 - TRBV7-6 TGTGCCAGCAGCTTAGTTCGACAGGAGGTTATGAGCTCCTACAATGAGCAGTTCTTC CASSLVRQEVMSSYNEQFF
- TRBJ2-7 TRBD2 TRBV9 TGTGCCAGCAGCGTATGGGGACTAGGGATTAGCTACGAGCAGTACTTC CASSVWGLGISYEQYF
once TRBJ2-7 TRBD2 TRBV5-4 TGTGCCAGCAGCAAGGGGACTAGCGGGTTCTACGAGCAGTACTTC CASSKGTSGFYEQYF
- TRBJ1-5 - TRBV9 TGTGCCAGCTCTCAAGCCCCGGATCAGCCCCAGCATTTT CASSQAPDQPQHF
- TRBJ2-7 TRBD2 TRBV6-5 TGTGCCAGCCGGGTGGCGGCGGGAGCCTTCTACGAGCAGTACTTC CASRVAAGAFYEQYF
- TRBJ2-3 - TRBV6-5 TGTGCCAGCCGGATGGGGCCAGATACGCAGTATTTT CASRMGPDTQYF